Each of the 30 T cell receptor beta chains below was sequenced from the same sample in a study of shared clonotypes between healthy human individuals. CD45RO-negative CD8 cells positively selected for CCR7 made up the naive population, which excluded terminally differentiated effector memory CD45RA+ cells. Sequencing was performed with immunoSEQ multiplex PCR; in TCRdb, only in-frame clones are kept and a portion is missing. The sample consists of under 850,000 clones, roughly 92% of them appearing once. Material: naive CD8+ T cells sorted from blood. Receptors were obtained from a man aged 25 to 45 in good health.

The rearrangement joins TRBV19 to TRBJ1-1; the match to TRBD1 covers 8 bases. The germline gives CDR1 LNHDA, CDR2 SQIVND (reference sequence). V lost 8 bases, J lost 2 bases, and 16 bases stayed unmatched. The length of the CDR3 is 17 residues. CDR3 sequence reads: CASVRMGQGAINTEAFF. CDR3 sequence (DNA): TGTGCCAGTGTCCGAATGGGGCAGGGGGCGATTAACACTGAAGCTTTCTTT.

V gene TRBV14 combines with J gene TRBJ2-5; 7 bases are shared with TRBD2. CDR1 and CDR2 from the germline V gene are SGHDN and FVKESK. Losses at the gene ends were 0 bases for V and 4 bases for J; bases not matched to a gene: 5. This CDR3 region has 15 residues. The CDR3 bases are TGTGCCAGCAGCCAAGATGCGGGAGTGGGAGAGACCCAGTACTTC. Amino acids: CASSQDAGVGETQYF.

V usage is TRBV27 and J usage is TRBJ2-1; the match to TRBD2 covers 11 bases. CDR3 length: 15 amino acids. The V segment lost 5 bases and the J segment 5 bases; nucleotides outside the gene matches: 5. Per the germline V gene, CDR1 is MNHEY and CDR2 is SMNVEV (reference sequence). The DNA for the CDR3 is TGTGCCAGCAGTACCGGGACTAGCGGCCACAATGAGCAGTTCTTC. This sequence encodes CASSTGTSGHNEQFF.

The rearrangement links TRBV10-1 to TRBJ2-1; TRBD2 matches at 8 bases. Trimming cost V 4 bases and J 7 bases; bases outside gene matches: 9. The germline V gene encodes CDR1 WNHNN and CDR2 SYGVQD (reference sequence). This CDR3 region has 15 residues. Here the CDR3 reads CASSVQAGDLNEQFF. The CDR3 DNA is TGCGCCAGCAGTGTACAAGCGGGAGACCTTAATGAGCAGTTCTTC.

The chain carries TRBV29-1 and TRBJ2-7; 8 positions agree with TRBD1. V was pared by 6 bases and J by 2 bases, with 6 bases of the junction left unmatched. The CDR3 consists of 13 residues. Germline V gives CDR1 SQVTM, CDR2 ANQGSEA. CDR3 amino acids: CSVAGQGPYEQYF. The CDR3 nucleotides are TGCAGCGTAGCTGGACAGGGCCCCTACGAGCAGTACTTC.

This rearrangement joins TRBV6-6 to TRBJ1-4; unclear D gene. V was trimmed by 0 bases and J by 8 bases, leaving 13 bases between them. The CDR3 is made up of 15 amino acids. Germline V gene lookup returns CDR1 MNHNY and CDR2 SVGAGI (reference sequence). Written as DNA, the CDR3 is TGTGCCAGCAGTTACTCGATCGGGGTTGGGGAAAAACTGTTTTTT. Encoded protein: CASSYSIGVGEKLFF.

This clone has more than one count but fewer than ten. This chain links TRBV2 with TRBJ1-5; D remains unclear. The CDR3 is made up of 13 amino acids. V shed 6 bases and J shed 5 bases, with 11 bases lying between them. The germline gives CDR1 SNHLY, CDR2 FYNNEI. The CDR3 here is CASRPLAHQPQHF. The CDR3 DNA reads TGTGCCAGCAGACCCCTGGCACATCAGCCCCAGCATTTT.

The count of this clone is one. This rearrangement joins TRBV4-3 to TRBJ2-1; D gene unclear. From germline, CDR1 is LGHNA and CDR2 YSLEER. The CDR3 has 14 residues. Trimming cost V 1 base and J 5 bases, with 9 bases left between them. The CDR3 region is CASSQAPVNNEQFF. In DNA form, the CDR3 reads TGCGCCAGCAGCCAAGCCCCAGTAAACAATGAGCAGTTCTTC.

The chain joins TRBV9 to TRBJ2-7; 7 nucleotides agree with TRBD1. Germline CDR1 is SGDLS and CDR2 is YYNGEE. V shed 4 bases and J 6 bases; nucleotides not matched to a gene: 13. The CDR3 length is 15 residues. This CDR3 is CASSPDRDSAAEQYF. The CDR3 nucleotides read TGTGCCAGCAGCCCCGACCGGGACAGCGCGGCCGAGCAGTACTTC.

The chain has TRBV7-8 and TRBJ1-2, with unresolved D. CDR3 length: 16 residues. The germline V gene has CDR1 SGHVS and CDR2 FQNEAQ. V lost 2 bases and J 3 bases, leaving 16 bases between the germline ends. The chain's CDR3 is CASSLFSVERDYGYTF. The DNA for the CDR3 is TGTGCCAGCAGCTTATTCTCGGTGGAGCGGGACTATGGCTACACCTTC.

The chain employs TRBV5-4 and TRBJ2-1; TRBD1 matches 8 bases. This CDR3 comprises 16 residues. J was trimmed by 8 bases and V by 0 bases; bases with no gene match: 10. CDR1 is SGHNT, CDR2 YYREEE, per germline (reference sequence). The CDR3 DNA sequence: TGTGCCAGCAGCTTGGGGTCGGCAGGGGGCGGGGATGAGCAGTTCTTC. Its translation: CASSLGSAGGGDEQFF.

This clone was found once. Here the CDR3 reads CSVVPGQGPYNEQFF. The CDR3 nucleotides read TGCAGCGTGGTTCCGGGACAGGGGCCTTACAATGAGCAGTTCTTC. The chain is built from TRBV29-1 and TRBJ2-1, with TRBD1 matching 10 bases. Germline CDR1 and CDR2: SQVTM and ANQGSEA. V gave up 6 bases and J gave up 4 bases; unmatched junction bases: 9. The length of the CDR3 is 15 residues.

The chain carries TRBV4-2 and TRBJ2-2, with D possibly being TRBD1 or TRBD2 (6 bases each). This CDR3 is 13 amino acids long. Germline-derived CDR1 and CDR2 are LGHNA and YNFKEQ. V lost 7 bases to trimming and J lost 6 bases, with 12 bases between them. The CDR3 DNA reads TGTGCCAGCAACGGAGGGGGGTCCGGGGAGCTGTTTTTT. This gives the protein CASNGGGSGELFF.

The CDR3 DNA sequence: TGTGCCAGTAGCCTCCCTAGGACTAGCGGCTCTAGCACAGATACGCAGTATTTT. Its protein product is CASSLPRTSGSSTDTQYF. This chain joins TRBV19 and TRBJ2-3, with TRBD2 identical over 10 bases. CDR1 is LNHDA and CDR2 is SQIVND in the germline V gene (reference sequence). The CDR3 covers 18 residues. The V gene end was trimmed by 6 bases and the J gene end by 0 bases; junction bases not matched to a gene: 12.

This chain uses TRBV6-4 with TRBJ2-1; 8 bases fit TRBD2. Germline CDR1 and CDR2: MRHNA and SNTAGT. Unmatched junction bases numbered 7, after V lost 5 bases and J lost 4 bases. The CDR3 extends over 15 amino acids. The CDR3 DNA reads TGTGCCAGCAGTCTCGGTGGGACTAGTTACAATGAGCAGTTCTTC. Translating gives CASSLGGTSYNEQFF.

This clone was seen just once. The V call is TRBV13, the J call TRBJ2-5; 9 bases match TRBD2. This CDR3 is 15 amino acids long. Trimming took 6 bases from V and 9 from J; bases not matched to a gene: 14. From germline, CDR1 is PRHDT and CDR2 FYEKMQ (reference sequence). As DNA, the CDR3 is TGTGCCAGCAGTCTAAGGTCTAGCGGGAAATTTTCCCAGTACTTC. Its protein is CASSLRSSGKFSQYF.

The chain recombines TRBV5-6 with TRBJ2-1; 9 nucleotides match TRBD1. Germline V gene data show CDR1 as SGHDT and CDR2 as YYEEEE. This CDR3 has 18 residues. V shed 0 bases and J 8 bases; nucleotides not matched to a gene: 15. The CDR3 region has the DNA TGTGCCAGCAGCTTGGTCTTTTTGAGACAGGGGGAAATCGATGAGCAGTTCTTC. Translating gives CASSLVFLRQGEIDEQFF.

This clone came up a few times. J is TRBJ1-4 and V is TRBV19, with unresolved D. Germline V gives CDR1 LNHDA, CDR2 SQIVND (reference sequence). With 1 base removed from V and 6 bases from J, the gap between germline ends came to 6 bases. CDR3 length equals 13 residues. The CDR3 DNA is TGTGCCAGTAGTATAGGGCTGCATGAAAAACTGTTTTTT. This encodes CASSIGLHEKLFF. The variable domain in full, completed from reference TRBV19 and TRBJ1-4, reads DGGITQSPKYLFRKEGQNVTLSCEQNLNHDAMYWYRQDPGQGLRLIYYSQIVNDFQKGDIAEGYSVSREKKESFPLTVTSAQKNPTAFYLCASSIGLHEKLFFGSGTQLSVL.

On this clone: Other DNA sequences of this sample code for an identical CDR3. The rearrangement links TRBV9 to TRBJ2-3; D gene unclear. This CDR3 contains 12 residues. The germline V gene has CDR1 SGDLS and CDR2 YYNGEE. The V end was cut by 4 bases, the J end by 1 base, with 4 bases between. CDR3 amino acids: CASSPRTDTQYF. The CDR3 DNA sequence: TGTGCCAGCAGCCCCCGCACAGATACGCAGTATTTT.

This clone is a singleton in its sample. The chain uses TRBV4-3 and TRBJ2-3, with 9 positions matching TRBD1. CDR1 and CDR2 (germline): LGHNA, YSLEER. V lost 1 base to trimming and J lost 3 bases; unmatched junction nucleotides: 5. CDR3 size: 16 residues. CDR3 coding DNA: TGCGCCAGCAGCCAAGGGGGACAGGGAGGGACAGATACGCAGTATTTT. Protein product: CASSQGGQGGTDTQYF.

A note on this clone: The junction departs from germline at one end; a sequencing error may be responsible. V gene TRBV9 combines with J gene TRBJ1-2; unclear D gene. Germline CDR1 and CDR2: SGDLS and YYNGEE. CDR3 length: 11 residues. CDR3 residues: CASSASKGLAF. The DNA for the CDR3 is TGTGCCAGCAGCGCCTCCAAGGGATTGGCCTTC.

This chain links TRBV5-1 with TRBJ2-1; D is ambiguous. Germline V gene sequence: CDR1 SGHRS, CDR2 YFSETQ. The CDR3 totals 15 residues. The V end lost 0 bases, the J end lost 6 bases, and 13 bases lay between the germline ends. The CDR3 here is CASSLAQRQINEQFF. In nucleotides, the CDR3 is TGCGCCAGCAGCTTGGCCCAGAGACAAATCAATGAGCAGTTCTTC.

The chain has TRBV7-9 and TRBJ2-2; weak D call: TRBD1 (6 bases). Trimming pared 3 bases from V and 4 bases from J, leaving 15 bases between. Germline CDR1 and CDR2: SEHNR and FQNEAQ (reference sequence). The CDR3 loop spans 16 amino acids. In DNA, the CDR3 is TGTGCCAGCAGCTTCGACAGGACTGGAGCCACCGGGGAGCTGTTTTTT. Residues: CASSFDRTGATGELFF.

The rearrangement uses TRBV7-9 and TRBJ2-1, with 7 bases that match TRBD2. V trimming: 4 bases; J trimming: 4 bases; junction bases outside the gene matches: 16. CDR3 length: 18 residues. Per the germline V gene, CDR1 is SEHNR and CDR2 is FQNEAQ (reference sequence). CDR3 nucleotide sequence: TGTGCCAGCAGCTCCGCTTGGGGCGCCGGGAGGTCGTACAATGAGCAGTTCTTC. This translates into CASSSAWGAGRSYNEQFF.

The chain combines TRBV2 with TRBJ2-7; tentatively, D is TRBD2 (6 bases). The length of the CDR3 is 14 residues. The germline V gene has CDR1 SNHLY and CDR2 FYNNEI. V was shortened by 7 bases and J by 5 bases, with 18 bases between the two germline ends. CDR3 sequence: CASNMGSGSHEQYF. For the CDR3, the DNA is TGTGCCAGCAATATGGGGAGCGGGTCCCACGAGCAGTACTTC.

The chain couples TRBV4-3 to TRBJ1-2, with unresolved D. This CDR3 region has 14 residues. Germline loops: CDR1 LGHNA, CDR2 YSLEER. V lost 1 base and J lost 0, with 6 bases in between. For the CDR3, the DNA is TGCGCCAGCAGCCAAGGCAGCTCTAACTATGGCTACACCTTC. Translating gives CASSQGSSNYGYTF.

This clone was picked up a small number of times. The gene calls are TRBV13 and TRBJ2-7; D not certain. This CDR3 has 13 residues. The germline V and J ends were trimmed by 5 bases and 2 bases, with 10 bases remaining between them. The germline V gene has CDR1 PRHDT and CDR2 FYEKMQ (reference sequence). The CDR3 DNA reads TGTGCCAGCAGCGGGCAGGAAACCTACGAGCAGTACTTC. It codes for CASSGQETYEQYF. The variable domain in full, completed from reference TRBV13 and TRBJ2-7, reads AAGVIQSPRHLIKEKRETATLKCYPIPRHDTVYWYQQGPGQDPQFLISFYEKMQSDKGSIPDRFSAQQFSDYHSELNMSSLELGDSALYFCASSGQETYEQYFGPGTRLTVT.

The chain links TRBV7-8 to TRBJ2-7, with D uncertain. CDR3 size: 14 residues. Germline V lookup: CDR1 SGHVS, CDR2 FQNEAQ. Between the trimmed V and J ends, which lost 5 bases and 4 bases, there was a span of 15 bases. CDR3 protein: CASSLGSGPYEQYF. The CDR3 DNA sequence: TGTGCCAGCAGCCTGGGGTCAGGCCCATACGAGCAGTACTTC.

The chain uses TRBV4-3 and TRBJ1-1, with D hard to call. The ends were cut back, 1 base at V and 6 bases at J, with 9 bases in the middle. Germline V lookup: CDR1 LGHNA, CDR2 YSLEER. The CDR3 is 13 amino acids. CDR3 nucleotides: TGCGCCAGCAGCCAAGCGGCCGGCGCTGAAGCTTTCTTT. Its translation: CASSQAAGAEAFF.

The chain combines TRBV28 with TRBJ2-7; TRBD2 might be the D (6 bases). This CDR3 is 13 amino acids long. V was pared by 6 bases and J by 0 bases, with 9 bases between. Germline assignment: CDR1 MDHEN and CDR2 SYDVKM. In DNA, the CDR3 is TGTGCCAGCAGGTCGGGGGTCTCCTACGAGCAGTACTTC. Protein sequence: CASRSGVSYEQYF.